This is a list of T cell receptor beta chains from one sample in a study of memory CD4+ T cells and cytomegalovirus serostatus. Some clones are missing from TCRdb's copy, which holds only in-frame ones; the method was immunoSEQ multiplex PCR. The sample has around 41,000 clones, 76% seen once. The sequenced material came from memory CD4+ T cells from blood. Receptors originate from an adult in good health and CMV-seronegative. Both conserved end residues are part of each CDR3. The D gene is left open where the match is weak. The size of a clone is reported for some rows only, either as once, few or many, or as a class for expanded clones.

j_call | v_call | clone_size | d_call | cdr3_length | cdr3_aa | cdr3_nt
TRBJ2-3 | TRBV7-8 | . | . | 16 | CASSLSGGDSTDTQYF | TGTGCCAGCAGCTTAAGCGGCGGGGATAGCACAGATACGCAGTATTTT
TRBJ2-7 | TRBV4-2 | . | . | 15 | CASSPLWGPIYEQYF | TGTGCCAGCAGCCCTCTTTGGGGACCCATCTACGAGCAGTACTTC
TRBJ2-3 | TRBV10-3 | . | TRBD2 | 16 | CATEGTSGDSTDTQYF | TGTGCCACTGAAGGGACTAGCGGAGATAGCACAGATACGCAGTATTTT
TRBJ2-1 | TRBV5-4 | . | . | 13 | CASSTKVSDEQFF | TGTGCCAGCAGTACCAAAGTCTCCGATGAGCAGTTCTTC
TRBJ2-1 | TRBV16 | . | . | 13 | CASSRAPSNEQFF | TGTGCCAGCAGCCGAGCCCCTAGCAATGAGCAGTTCTTC
TRBJ1-4 | TRBV9 | once | . | 15 | CASSKGGLTSEKLFF | TGTGCCAGCAGCAAGGGGGGCCTCACCAGTGAAAAACTGTTTTTT
TRBJ2-1 | TRBV2 | once | TRBD2 | 15 | CASSYTSGIYNEQFF | TGTGCCAGCAGTTACACTAGCGGGATTTACAATGAGCAGTTCTTC
TRBJ1-4 | TRBV30 | few | . | 14 | CAWSTGGTNEKLFF | TGTGCCTGGAGTACCGGGGGCACTAATGAAAAACTGTTTTTT
TRBJ1-4 | TRBV11-2 | . | . | 14 | CASSLQGISEKLFF | TGTGCCAGCAGCTTACAGGGGATAAGTGAAAAACTGTTTTTT
TRBJ2-7 | TRBV4-1 | . | TRBD2 | 17 | CASSHRLAGETGYEQYF | TGCGCCAGCAGCCACCGACTAGCGGGGGAAACTGGCTACGAGCAGTACTTC
TRBJ2-6 | TRBV10-3 | . | . | 16 | CAITPSPGSGANVLTF | TGTGCCATCACCCCGAGTCCAGGGAGCGGGGCCAACGTCCTGACTTTC
TRBJ1-1 | TRBV10-3 | . | . | 14 | CAIRGQAMNTEAFF | TGTGCCATCAGAGGGCAGGCGATGAACACTGAAGCTTTCTTT
TRBJ2-5 | TRBV7-3 | . | TRBD1 | 18 | CASSLRLGQGAEGETQYF | TGTGCCAGCAGTTTAAGGTTGGGACAGGGGGCCGAGGGAGAGACCCAGTACTTC
TRBJ1-2 | TRBV5-1 | . | . | 14 | CASSEPAQGGGYTF | TGCGCCAGCAGCGAACCGGCCCAAGGGGGTGGCTACACCTTC
TRBJ1-4 | TRBV5-6 | few | . | 14 | CASSLLGLNEKLFF | TGTGCCAGCAGCTTGCTCGGGCTCAATGAAAAACTGTTTTTT
TRBJ1-1 | TRBV19 | . | . | 13 | CASYEGLNTEAFF | TGTGCCAGTTATGAGGGATTGAACACTGAAGCTTTCTTT
TRBJ2-7 | TRBV11-2 | . | . | 13 | CASTAVEHYEQYF | TGTGCCAGCACCGCGGTTGAACACTACGAGCAGTACTTC
TRBJ2-5 | TRBV5-6 | . | TRBD2 | 14 | CASSFSGSVSHQYF | TGTGCCAGCAGCTTTAGCGGGAGTGTTTCACACCAGTACTTC
TRBJ1-1 | TRBV7-9 | . | . | 19 | CASTLGWQGSRVMNTEAFF | TGTGCCAGCACCCTTGGGTGGCAGGGGAGTCGTGTGATGAACACTGAAGCTTTCTTT
TRBJ2-1 | TRBV27 | . | TRBD2 | 15 | CASSLVTSGRHEQFF | TGTGCCAGCAGTTTAGTAACTAGCGGGAGACATGAGCAGTTCTTC
TRBJ2-6 | TRBV28 | . | TRBD1 | 18 | CASSLKGQGLPGANVLTF | TGTGCCAGCAGTTTGAAGGGACAGGGATTACCTGGGGCCAACGTCCTGACTTTC
TRBJ1-2 | TRBV28 | . | . | 12 | CASTPLGGGYTF | TGTGCCAGCACCCCTTTGGGGGGTGGCTACACCTTC
TRBJ2-1 | TRBV7-2 | . | TRBD2 | 15 | CASSLESGRVNEQFF | TGTGCCAGCAGCTTAGAGAGCGGGAGGGTCAATGAGCAGTTCTTC
TRBJ2-2 | TRBV19 | . | . | 12 | CASSVAVGELFF | TGTGCCAGTAGTGTAGCAGTCGGGGAGCTGTTTTTT
TRBJ1-1 | TRBV19 | once | . | 14 | CASSMPRMNTEAFF | TGTGCCAGTTCCATGCCCCGAATGAACACTGAAGCTTTCTTT
TRBJ2-5 | TRBV11-2 | few | TRBD2 | 15 | CASSRLLAEQETQYF | TGTGCCAGCAGCCGATTACTAGCGGAGCAAGAGACCCAGTACTTC
TRBJ1-3 | TRBV28 | . | . | 17 | CASSLLAGGTSGNTIYF | TGTGCCAGCAGTTTATTGGCCGGGGGGACCTCTGGAAACACCATATATTTT
TRBJ2-2 | TRBV30 | . | TRBD2 | 16 | CAWSGFAGGPVGELFF | TGTGCCTGGAGCGGTTTTGCGGGAGGGCCCGTCGGGGAGCTGTTTTTT
TRBJ1-5 | TRBV5-4 | many | . | 13 | CASSGGWDQPQHF | TGTGCCAGCTCGGGCGGATGGGATCAGCCCCAGCATTTT
TRBJ2-2 | TRBV27 | . | . | 14 | CASQRAGDTGELFF | TGTGCCAGTCAAAGAGCAGGAGACACCGGGGAGCTGTTTTTT
TRBJ2-3 | TRBV6-1 | . | . | 15 | CASSLSGASTDTQYF | TGTGCCAGCAGTCTAAGCGGTGCTAGCACAGATACGCAGTATTTT
TRBJ1-1 | TRBV21-1 | medium-sized | . | 13 | CASGGAVNTEAFF | TGTGCCAGTGGGGGCGCCGTGAACACTGAAGCTTTCTTT
TRBJ2-5 | TRBV11-2 | few | TRBD2 | 18 | CASSPGLAGGLVGETQYF | TGTGCCAGCAGCCCGGGACTAGCGGGAGGGCTGGTGGGAGAGACCCAGTACTTC
TRBJ1-4 | TRBV7-9 | once | . | 14 | CASSLTGAREKLFF | TGTGCCAGCAGCTTAACGGGGGCGAGAGAAAAACTGTTTTTT
TRBJ2-1 | TRBV19 | . | . | 13 | CASRALGYNEQFF | TGTGCCAGTAGAGCCTTGGGTTACAATGAGCAGTTCTTC
TRBJ2-5 | TRBV29-1 | . | . | 12 | CSVKTPGETQYF | TGCAGCGTAAAGACCCCGGGGGAGACCCAGTACTTC
TRBJ1-4 | TRBV5-4 | . | TRBD1 | 14 | CASSLGQSNEKLFF | TGTGCCAGCAGCCTGGGACAGAGTAATGAAAAACTGTTTTTT
TRBJ1-6 | TRBV30 | once | . | 13 | CAWSRPQGSPLHF | TGTGCCTGGAGTCGCCCTCAGGGTTCACCCCTCCACTTT
TRBJ1-3 | TRBV2 | . | . | 13 | CASGLSSGNTIYF | TGTGCCAGTGGGCTCTCCTCTGGAAACACCATATATTTT
TRBJ2-2 | TRBV5-6 | . | . | 17 | CASSLLVQGANTGELFF | TGTGCCAGCAGCTTGTTGGTCCAGGGAGCGAACACCGGGGAGCTGTTTTTT
TRBJ2-1 | TRBV5-1 | . | TRBD2 | 16 | CASSLELAGGDNEQFF | TGCGCCAGCAGCTTGGAACTAGCGGGAGGGGACAATGAGCAGTTCTTC